The TCR beta chain under discussion was sequenced for a study of blood T cell repertoires in COVID-19. About the study: Acute and convalescent COVID-19 samples came from the United States, Italy and Spain. PBMCs, B-cell-depleted T cells, or T cells provided the cDNA or gDNA that made up the material.

The CDR3 totals 14 residues. Germline CDR1 reads LNHDA; CDR2 reads SQIVND (reference sequence). Trimming removed 5 bases at V and 4 bases at J, with 14 bases between. Authors' data handling: Reference gene primer amplification in the assay estimated nucleated cell counts. The repertoire was sequenced with immunoSEQ multiplex PCR; TCRdb's copy has only in-frame clones and lacks some. V and J calls plus clone size are reproduced from that table; the DNA served to infer D and trimming. The data show some 44,000 clones, approximately 91% seen once. The sample comprised peripheral blood. The sequence was collected from a human donor in a cohort sampled during active COVID-19. The gene calls are TRBV19 and TRBJ1-2; maybe TRBD1 (5 bases). The chain's CDR3 is CASSPRVGSYGYTF. The DNA of the CDR3 is TGTGCCAGTAGTCCCAGGGTAGGAAGCTATGGCTACACCTTC.